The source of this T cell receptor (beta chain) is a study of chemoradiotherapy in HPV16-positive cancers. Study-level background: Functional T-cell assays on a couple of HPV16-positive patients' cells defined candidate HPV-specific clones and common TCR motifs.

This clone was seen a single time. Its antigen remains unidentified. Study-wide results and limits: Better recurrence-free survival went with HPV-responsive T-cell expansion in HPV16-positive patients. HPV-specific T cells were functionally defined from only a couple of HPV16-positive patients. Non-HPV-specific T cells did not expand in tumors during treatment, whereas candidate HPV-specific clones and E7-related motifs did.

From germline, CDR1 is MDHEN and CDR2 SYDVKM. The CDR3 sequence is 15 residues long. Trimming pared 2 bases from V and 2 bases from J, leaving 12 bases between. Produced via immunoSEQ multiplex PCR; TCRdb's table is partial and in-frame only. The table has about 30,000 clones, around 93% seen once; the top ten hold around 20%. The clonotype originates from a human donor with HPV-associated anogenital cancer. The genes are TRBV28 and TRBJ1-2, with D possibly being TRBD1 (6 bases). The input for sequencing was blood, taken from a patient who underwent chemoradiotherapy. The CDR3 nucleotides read TGTGCCAGCAGTTTAGCCAACAGGGACAACTATGGCTACACCTTC. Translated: CASSLANRDNYGYTF.